Described below is a single T cell receptor beta chain sequence and its context. V gave up 5 bases and J gave up 5 bases, with 10 bases separating them. Germline V gives CDR1 SGHNT, CDR2 YENEEA. The CDR3 covers 13 residues. The entry originates in a study of blood T cell repertoires in COVID-19. As originally analysed: Amplifying reference gene primers gave estimates of nucleated cell counts. The data were produced by immunoSEQ multiplex PCR, yet TCRdb's version contains in-frame clones alone and is incomplete. V, J and clone size are those of that table, while D and trimming were read from the DNA. The sample shows over 250,000 clones, approximately 90% of them seen only once.

The receptor comes from a woman under 40 with COVID-19, enrolled during active disease. The sequencing sample was made of peripheral blood. This rearrangement joins TRBV11-3 to TRBJ2-1, with D tentatively TRBD1 (5 bases). CDR3: CASSTRQNNEQFF. DNA of the CDR3: TGTGCCAGCAGCACGCGACAGAACAATGAGCAGTTCTTC.